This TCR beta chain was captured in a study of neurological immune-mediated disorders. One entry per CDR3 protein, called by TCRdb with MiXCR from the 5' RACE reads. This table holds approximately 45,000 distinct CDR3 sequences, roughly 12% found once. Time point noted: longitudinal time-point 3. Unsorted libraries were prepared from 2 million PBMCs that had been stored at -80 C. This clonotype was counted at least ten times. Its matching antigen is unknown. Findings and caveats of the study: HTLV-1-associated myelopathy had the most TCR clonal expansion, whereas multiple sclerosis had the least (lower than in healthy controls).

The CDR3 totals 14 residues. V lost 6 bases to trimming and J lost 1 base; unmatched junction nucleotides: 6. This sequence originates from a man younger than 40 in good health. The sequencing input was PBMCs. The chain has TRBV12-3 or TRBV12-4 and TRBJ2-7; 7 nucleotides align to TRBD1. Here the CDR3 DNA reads TGTGCCAGCAGGGGACCGACAGGGTCCTACGAGCAGTACTTC. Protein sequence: CASRGPTGSYEQYF.